These T cell receptor beta chains were read from a single sample in a study of blood T cell repertoires in COVID-19. Using immunoSEQ multiplex PCR, the repertoire was profiled, and TCRdb retains in-frame clones only, with some absent. The data contain tens of thousands of clones, 82% of them singletons. The sample consisted of peripheral blood. These receptors came from a human donor in a cohort sampled during active COVID-19. Both conserved end residues are part of each CDR3. Fields, in order: clone size, D gene, J gene, V gene, CDR3 protein, CDR3 DNA. The D gene is left open where the match is weak. Clone size is shown for a subset of rows, as once, few, many or a class of expanded clone.

clone size: NA; D gene: NA; J gene: TRBJ2-1; V gene: TRBV4-1; CDR3 protein: CASSQGAEPNEQFF; CDR3 DNA: TGCGCCAGCAGCCAAGGTGCAGAACCAAATGAGCAGTTCTTC
clone size: NA; D gene: NA; J gene: TRBJ1-2; V gene: TRBV6-5; CDR3 protein: CASRVPGAQSYGYTF; CDR3 DNA: TGTGCCAGCAGAGTACCAGGGGCGCAGAGCTATGGCTACACCTTC
clone size: once; D gene: NA; J gene: TRBJ1-1; V gene: TRBV30; CDR3 protein: CAWSRKTFTNTEAFF; CDR3 DNA: TGTGCCTGGAGCCGGAAGACATTTACGAACACTGAAGCTTTCTTT
clone size: NA; D gene: NA; J gene: TRBJ2-2; V gene: TRBV28; CDR3 protein: CAVNVDRRGTGELFF; CDR3 DNA: TGTGCCGTCAATGTGGACAGACGAGGAACCGGGGAGCTGTTTTTT
clone size: NA; D gene: NA; J gene: TRBJ2-1; V gene: TRBV6-2/TRBV6-3; CDR3 protein: CASSYQASNEQFF; CDR3 DNA: TGTGCCAGCAGTTACCAAGCGTCGAATGAGCAGTTCTTC
clone size: NA; D gene: TRBD1; J gene: TRBJ2-6; V gene: TRBV29-1; CDR3 protein: CSPQGTGISGANVLTF; CDR3 DNA: TGCAGCCCCCAAGGGACAGGGATCTCTGGGGCCAACGTCCTGACTTTC
clone size: NA; D gene: TRBD1; J gene: TRBJ2-7; V gene: TRBV11-3; CDR3 protein: CASSPTSGTGVYEQYF; CDR3 DNA: TGTGCCAGCAGCCCTACCTCCGGGACAGGGGTCTACGAGCAGTACTTC
clone size: NA; D gene: NA; J gene: TRBJ1-4; V gene: TRBV19; CDR3 protein: CASSIRGRAGREKLFF; CDR3 DNA: TGTGCCAGTAGTATAAGAGGGCGGGCGGGAAGAGAAAAACTGTTTTTT
clone size: NA; D gene: NA; J gene: TRBJ2-7; V gene: TRBV7-6; CDR3 protein: CASSLGGGTADEQYF; CDR3 DNA: TGTGCCAGCAGCTTAGGAGGTGGTACCGCGGACGAGCAGTACTTC
clone size: NA; D gene: NA; J gene: TRBJ1-5; V gene: TRBV15; CDR3 protein: CATSRVRQGSYQPQHF; CDR3 DNA: TGTGCCACCAGCAGAGTTAGGCAGGGGTCATACCAGCCCCAGCATTTT
clone size: NA; D gene: NA; J gene: TRBJ2-2; V gene: TRBV19; CDR3 protein: CASSIAGFFTGELFF; CDR3 DNA: TGTGCCAGTAGTATAGCGGGGTTCTTCACCGGGGAGCTGTTTTTT
clone size: NA; D gene: TRBD1; J gene: TRBJ2-1; V gene: TRBV5-1; CDR3 protein: CASSLGRTGGASARQFF; CDR3 DNA: TGCGCCAGCAGCTTGGGCCGGACAGGGGGCGCATCCGCGAGGCAGTTCTTC
clone size: NA; D gene: NA; J gene: TRBJ1-5; V gene: TRBV5-1; CDR3 protein: CASSWAGDSNQPQHF; CDR3 DNA: TGCGCCAGCAGCTGGGCAGGGGATAGCAATCAGCCCCAGCATTTT
clone size: NA; D gene: NA; J gene: TRBJ1-5; V gene: TRBV9; CDR3 protein: CASSAGGDSRNQPQHF; CDR3 DNA: TGTGCCAGCAGCGCCGGCGGAGACAGCCGCAATCAGCCCCAGCATTTT
clone size: NA; D gene: TRBD1; J gene: TRBJ1-1; V gene: TRBV3-1/TRBV3-2; CDR3 protein: CASSPPGQGAEAFF; CDR3 DNA: TGTGCCAGCAGCCCGCCGGGACAGGGAGCTGAAGCTTTCTTT
clone size: NA; D gene: TRBD1; J gene: TRBJ2-7; V gene: TRBV3-1/TRBV3-2; CDR3 protein: CASSLRGQGSDEQYF; CDR3 DNA: TGTGCCAGCAGCCTCCGAGGACAGGGGAGCGACGAGCAGTACTTC
clone size: NA; D gene: NA; J gene: TRBJ1-5; V gene: TRBV15; CDR3 protein: CATSSYLGGQPQHF; CDR3 DNA: TGTGCCACCAGCTCATACTTAGGGGGTCAGCCCCAGCATTTT
clone size: NA; D gene: NA; J gene: TRBJ1-5; V gene: TRBV7-9; CDR3 protein: CASSLGRQGGQPQHF; CDR3 DNA: TGTGCCAGCAGCTTAGGTCGGCAGGGAGGTCAGCCCCAGCATTTT
clone size: NA; D gene: TRBD1; J gene: TRBJ1-6; V gene: TRBV6-5; CDR3 protein: CAIRDRGNSPLHF; CDR3 DNA: TGTGCCATTCGGGACAGGGGAAATTCACCCCTCCACTTT
clone size: NA; D gene: NA; J gene: TRBJ2-7; V gene: TRBV7-2; CDR3 protein: CASSPGRGLYEQYF; CDR3 DNA: TGTGCCAGCAGCCCCGGGAGGGGGCTCTACGAGCAGTACTTC
clone size: NA; D gene: TRBD1; J gene: TRBJ2-5; V gene: TRBV5-6; CDR3 protein: CASSLDLGQGETQYF; CDR3 DNA: TGTGCCAGCAGCTTGGATCTCGGACAGGGGGAGACCCAGTACTTC
clone size: once; D gene: NA; J gene: TRBJ1-1; V gene: TRBV10-1; CDR3 protein: CASSEVRSQIGAFF; CDR3 DNA: TGCGCCAGCAGTGAGGTCAGGTCTCAAATCGGAGCTTTCTTT
clone size: few; D gene: NA; J gene: TRBJ1-5; V gene: TRBV30; CDR3 protein: CAWSVGPDQPQHF; CDR3 DNA: TGTGCCTGGAGTGTGGGGCCCGATCAGCCCCAGCATTTT
clone size: NA; D gene: TRBD1; J gene: TRBJ2-1; V gene: TRBV19; CDR3 protein: CASSRQGWDNNEQFF; CDR3 DNA: TGTGCCAGTAGCCGACAGGGGTGGGACAACAATGAGCAGTTCTTC
clone size: NA; D gene: TRBD1; J gene: TRBJ2-7; V gene: TRBV15; CDR3 protein: CATSIDRASSYEQYF; CDR3 DNA: TGTGCCACCAGCATAGACAGGGCCTCTTCCTACGAGCAGTACTTC
clone size: few; D gene: TRBD1; J gene: TRBJ2-5; V gene: TRBV5-1; CDR3 protein: CASSSQGAGETQYF; CDR3 DNA: TGCGCCAGCAGCTCACAGGGGGCGGGAGAGACCCAGTACTTC
clone size: NA; D gene: NA; J gene: TRBJ1-4; V gene: TRBV18; CDR3 protein: CASSDGARDEKLFF; CDR3 DNA: TGTGCCAGCTCAGATGGGGCCAGAGATGAAAAACTGTTTTTT